The source of this TCR beta chain is a study of cytomegalovirus exposure and HLA in healthy donors. Regarding the study as a whole: Researchers reported from a later analysis that most CMV-associated TCR beta chains appeared HLA-restricted. In vitro checks showed that a few CMV-associated chains really do target CMV antigens.

Concerning this clone itself: Its specificity is unknown.

A multiplex PCR was run with 60 Vbeta primers and 13 Jbeta primers. The repertoire was sequenced with immunoSEQ multiplex PCR; TCRdb's copy has only in-frame clones and lacks some. The table has about 160,000 clones, just under 80% seen once; the top ten hold roughly 1.3%. This CDR3 contains 13 residues. Trimming shortened V by 8 bases and J by 3 bases, and 11 bases separated the two germline ends. Germline V gene lookup returns CDR1 SNHLY and CDR2 FYNNEI. This rearrangement joins TRBV2 to TRBJ1-5, with D tentatively TRBD1 (6 bases). This clonotype was obtained from a man aged 25-45 years in good health and CMV-seronegative. Sequenced sample: PBMCs. DNA for the CDR3: TGTGCCAGCTCCGGACAGATCAATCAGCCCCAGCATTTT. Residues: CASSGQINQPQHF.